The clone carrying this T cell receptor beta chain has only a few counts. Its cognate antigen is unknown. Unsorted samples relied on about 90 million PBMCs, which served as the source of genomic DNA. TCRdb's copy holds only in-frame clones and misses some; the assay was immunoSEQ multiplex PCR. The sample contains about 490,000 clones, around 80% of which appear only once. This sample stems from a study of shared clonotypes between healthy human individuals. General study findings and limits: It was expected that sequencing depth would affect clonotype sharing among donors.

The germline V gene encodes CDR1 LNHNV and CDR2 YYDKDF (reference sequence). The CDR3 length is 16 residues. Germline trimming cut 0 bases from V and 4 bases from J; bases unmatched to any gene: 2. Sequencing was done on a sample of PBMCs. The receptor comes from a woman in her thirties or forties in good health. Some clones in this sample may be carry-over from other donors' samples. V and J are TRBV15 and TRBJ2-3; 12 nucleotides agree with TRBD2. The CDR3 sequence: CATSRDRLAGADTQYF. Written as DNA, the CDR3 is TGTGCCACCAGCAGAGATCGACTAGCGGGAGCAGATACGCAGTATTTT.